This is a list of T cell receptor beta chains from one sample in a study of beta chain features in type 1 diabetes. Only in-frame clones appear in the TCRdb table, and some are missing; sequencing was by immunoSEQ multiplex PCR. The sample includes 20,000 to 30,000 clones, around 68% of them seen just once. The specimen was Tregs from blood. The receptors originated from a man aged 18 to 29 with type 1 diabetes. Each CDR3 is given with its conserved first and last residue. Fields, in order: V gene, D gene, clone size, J gene, CDR3 protein, CDR3 DNA. D genes are given only for firm matches. Some rows have no size entry. The others give once, few or many, or a class for an expanded clone.

v_call: TRBV29-1
d_call: TRBD2
clone_size: -
j_call: TRBJ2-3
cdr3_aa: CSVWNQLAGGTDTQYF
cdr3_nt: TGCAGCGTGTGGAACCAACTAGCGGGAGGCACAGATACGCAGTATTTT

v_call: TRBV2
d_call: TRBD2
clone_size: once
j_call: TRBJ2-7
cdr3_aa: CASKRASGSQGSGEQYF
cdr3_nt: TGTGCCAGCAAACGGGCTAGCGGGAGTCAAGGTTCGGGCGAGCAGTACTTC

v_call: TRBV5-1
d_call: TRBD1
clone_size: -
j_call: TRBJ2-5
cdr3_aa: CASSLARGPQETQYF
cdr3_nt: TGCGCCAGCAGCTTGGCTAGGGGGCCGCAAGAGACCCAGTACTTC

v_call: TRBV7-9
d_call: -
clone_size: -
j_call: TRBJ2-3
cdr3_aa: CASSSGWGTDTQYF
cdr3_nt: TGTGCCAGCAGCTCGGGATGGGGCACAGATACGCAGTATTTT

v_call: TRBV5-1
d_call: -
clone_size: few
j_call: TRBJ2-7
cdr3_aa: CASSLGDTDYEQYF
cdr3_nt: TGCGCCAGCAGCTTGGGGGACACAGACTACGAGCAGTACTTC

v_call: TRBV6-1
d_call: -
clone_size: few
j_call: TRBJ2-7
cdr3_aa: CASSSGWDEQYF
cdr3_nt: TGTGCCAGCAGCTCAGGGTGGGACGAGCAGTACTTC

v_call: TRBV5-1
d_call: TRBD2
clone_size: -
j_call: TRBJ2-2
cdr3_aa: CASSIGGESTGELFF
cdr3_nt: TGCGCCAGCAGCATCGGGGGGGAATCGACCGGGGAGCTGTTTTTT

v_call: TRBV5-4
d_call: -
clone_size: few
j_call: TRBJ2-7
cdr3_aa: CASSLTGSFYEQYF
cdr3_nt: TGTGCCAGCAGCTTAACCGGGAGTTTCTACGAGCAGTACTTC

v_call: TRBV6-6
d_call: -
clone_size: -
j_call: TRBJ1-6
cdr3_aa: CASSYWGSFYNSPLHF
cdr3_nt: TGTGCCAGCAGTTACTGGGGCAGCTTCTATAATTCACCCCTCCACTTT

v_call: TRBV30
d_call: TRBD1
clone_size: few
j_call: TRBJ1-1
cdr3_aa: CAWSVGTGGTTLTAFF
cdr3_nt: TGTGCCTGGAGTGTCGGGACAGGGGGAACAACACTGACGGCTTTCTTT

v_call: TRBV6-4
d_call: -
clone_size: few
j_call: TRBJ2-2
cdr3_aa: CASRRGVNTGELFF
cdr3_nt: TGTGCCAGCAGACGAGGAGTGAACACCGGGGAGCTGTTTTTT

v_call: TRBV11-2
d_call: -
clone_size: few
j_call: TRBJ2-3
cdr3_aa: CASSLGLQSTDTQYF
cdr3_nt: TGTGCCAGCAGCTTAGGGTTACAGAGCACAGATACGCAGTATTTT

v_call: TRBV7-2
d_call: TRBD2
clone_size: -
j_call: TRBJ2-5
cdr3_aa: CASSPRPTSGGGTQYF
cdr3_nt: TGTGCCAGCAGCCCCCGGCCGACTAGCGGGGGGGGAACCCAGTACTTC

v_call: TRBV5-1
d_call: TRBD2
clone_size: -
j_call: TRBJ2-5
cdr3_aa: CASSMGLAGGGETQYF
cdr3_nt: TGCGCCAGCAGCATGGGACTAGCGGGAGGTGGAGAGACCCAGTACTTC

v_call: TRBV7-8
d_call: TRBD1
clone_size: once
j_call: TRBJ1-4
cdr3_aa: CASSARQGARGITNEKLFF
cdr3_nt: TGTGCCAGCAGCGCCCGACAGGGGGCAAGGGGGATAACTAATGAAAAACTGTTTTTT

v_call: TRBV18
d_call: TRBD1
clone_size: -
j_call: TRBJ1-1
cdr3_aa: CASSPPEGASTEAFF
cdr3_nt: TGTGCCAGCTCACCACCGGAGGGGGCAAGCACTGAAGCTTTCTTT

v_call: TRBV7-2
d_call: -
clone_size: -
j_call: TRBJ2-5
cdr3_aa: CASSPPGGRETQYF
cdr3_nt: TGTGCCAGCAGCCCCCCCGGGGGAAGGGAGACCCAGTACTTC

v_call: TRBV28
d_call: TRBD2
clone_size: -
j_call: TRBJ2-5
cdr3_aa: CASSLLTAGGPRETQYF
cdr3_nt: TGTGCCAGCAGTTTATTAACAGCGGGAGGGCCGAGAGAGACCCAGTACTTC

v_call: TRBV7-9
d_call: TRBD2
clone_size: -
j_call: TRBJ2-2
cdr3_aa: CASTPPGLAGGELFF
cdr3_nt: TGTGCCAGCACCCCCCCGGGACTAGCCGGCGGGGAGCTGTTTTTT

v_call: TRBV18
d_call: -
clone_size: -
j_call: TRBJ2-7
cdr3_aa: CASSPFGGDLSYEQYF
cdr3_nt: TGTGCCAGCTCACCCTTTGGAGGGGATCTCTCCTACGAGCAGTACTTC

v_call: TRBV28
d_call: -
clone_size: -
j_call: TRBJ2-7
cdr3_aa: CASSAGGGSSEQYF
cdr3_nt: TGTGCCAGCAGTGCCGGAGGTGGGAGTTCCGAGCAGTACTTC

v_call: TRBV7-9
d_call: TRBD1
clone_size: -
j_call: TRBJ2-7
cdr3_aa: CASSLGLRTGTVYEQYF
cdr3_nt: TGTGCCAGCAGCTTAGGTCTGAGGACAGGGACCGTCTACGAGCAGTACTTC

v_call: TRBV5-1
d_call: TRBD1
clone_size: -
j_call: TRBJ2-1
cdr3_aa: CASSYSGQGENEQFF
cdr3_nt: TGCGCCAGCAGCTACTCAGGACAGGGTGAAAATGAGCAGTTCTTC

v_call: TRBV18
d_call: -
clone_size: -
j_call: TRBJ1-2
cdr3_aa: CASSPEQGIGYTF
cdr3_nt: TGTGCCAGCTCACCGGAGCAGGGTATCGGCTACACCTTC

v_call: TRBV7-2
d_call: TRBD2
clone_size: -
j_call: TRBJ2-1
cdr3_aa: CASSTGTRNEQFF
cdr3_nt: TGTGCCAGCAGCACCGGGACTAGGAATGAGCAGTTCTTC